This T cell receptor beta chain was profiled in a study of blood T cell repertoires in COVID-19. Study-level background: Some COVID-19 samples were acute and others convalescent; all came from the United States, Italy and Spain. PBMCs, B-cell-depleted T cells, or T cells provided the cDNA or gDNA that made up the material.

CDR1 and CDR2 (germline): SGHDT, YYEEEE. V was clipped by 3 bases and J by 2 bases; unmatched bases: 6. The CDR3 has 15 amino acids. In the original analysis: Amplifying reference gene primers gave estimates of nucleated cell counts. The data were produced by immunoSEQ multiplex PCR, yet TCRdb's version contains in-frame clones alone and is incomplete. That table furnishes V, J and clone size, whereas the DNA furnished D and trimming. The data contain roughly 150,000 clones, 83% of them singletons. The specimen sequenced was peripheral blood. The clonotype originates from a woman older than 75 with acute or convalescent COVID-19. This chain links TRBV5-6 with TRBJ2-5; 8 positions match TRBD1. In DNA, the CDR3 is TGTGCCAGCAGCTCTGGACAGGGCCCACAAGAGACCCAGTACTTC. Translating gives CASSSGQGPQETQYF.